The clone carrying this T cell receptor (beta chain) was found many times. Its antigen is currently unknown. Ahead of thyroid surgery, no patient had received treatment of any kind. TCRdb re-processed the PCR reads through MiXCR. The data hold approximately 23,000 clones, with roughly 36% observed a single time. This specimen belongs to a study of metastatic and nonmetastatic thyroid tumors. Across the study: From malignant and benign thyroid patients, repertoires in blood and in tumor or nodule tissue were compared. Study findings and constraints: Significantly greater TCR beta diversity was reportedly found in malignant thyroid tumors than in benign nodules (in blood and tumor).

Trimming left V 0 bases short and J 1 base short, with 7 bases between. Germline CDR1 is SGHDT and CDR2 is YYEEEE. This CDR3 has 14 residues. J is TRBJ2-5 and V is TRBV5-6, with D possibly being TRBD2 (5 bases). Specimen: blood. The receptor comes from a male donor with papillary thyroid cancer or a benign thyroid nodule (not recorded which). Some clones in this sample may be carry-over from other donors' samples. The CDR3 loop is CASSLGGLQETQYF. DNA for the CDR3: TGTGCCAGCAGCTTGGGCGGGCTCCAAGAGACCCAGTACTTC.